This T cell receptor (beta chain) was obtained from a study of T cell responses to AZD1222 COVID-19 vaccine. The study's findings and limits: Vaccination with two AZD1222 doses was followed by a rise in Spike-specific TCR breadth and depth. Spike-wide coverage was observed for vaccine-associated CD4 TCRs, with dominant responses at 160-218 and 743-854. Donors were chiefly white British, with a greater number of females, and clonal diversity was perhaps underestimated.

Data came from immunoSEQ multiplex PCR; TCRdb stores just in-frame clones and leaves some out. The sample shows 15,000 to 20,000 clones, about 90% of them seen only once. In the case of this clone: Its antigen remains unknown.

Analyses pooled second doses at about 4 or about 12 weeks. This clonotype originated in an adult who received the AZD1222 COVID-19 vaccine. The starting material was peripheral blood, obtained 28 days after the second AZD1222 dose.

CDR3 sequence (DNA): TGTGCCAGCAGCTCCCTCTACACCGGGGAGCTGTTTTTT. Amino acid sequence: CASSSLYTGELFF. The chain is built from TRBV7-2 and TRBJ2-2, with unresolved D. Trimming shortened V by 4 bases and J by 3 bases, and 6 bases separated the two germline ends. Germline loops: CDR1 SGHTA, CDR2 FQGNSA. This CDR3 contains 13 residues.